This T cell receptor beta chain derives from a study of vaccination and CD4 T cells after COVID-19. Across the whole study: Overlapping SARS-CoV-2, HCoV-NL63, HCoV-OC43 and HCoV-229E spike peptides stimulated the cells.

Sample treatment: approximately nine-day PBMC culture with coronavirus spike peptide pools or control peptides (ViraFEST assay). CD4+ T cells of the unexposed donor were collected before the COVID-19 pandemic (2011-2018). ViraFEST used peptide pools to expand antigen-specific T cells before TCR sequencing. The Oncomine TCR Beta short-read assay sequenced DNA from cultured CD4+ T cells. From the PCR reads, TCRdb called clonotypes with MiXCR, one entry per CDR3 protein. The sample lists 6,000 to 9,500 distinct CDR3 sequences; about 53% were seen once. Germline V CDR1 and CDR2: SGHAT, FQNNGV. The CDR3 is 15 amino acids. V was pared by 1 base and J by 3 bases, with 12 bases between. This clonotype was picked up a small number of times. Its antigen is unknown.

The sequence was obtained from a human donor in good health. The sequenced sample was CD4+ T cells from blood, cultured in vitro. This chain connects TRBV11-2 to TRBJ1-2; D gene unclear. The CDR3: CASSLGSTTYYGYTF. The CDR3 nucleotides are TGTGCCAGCAGCTTAGGATCGACAACTTACTATGGCTACACCTTC.